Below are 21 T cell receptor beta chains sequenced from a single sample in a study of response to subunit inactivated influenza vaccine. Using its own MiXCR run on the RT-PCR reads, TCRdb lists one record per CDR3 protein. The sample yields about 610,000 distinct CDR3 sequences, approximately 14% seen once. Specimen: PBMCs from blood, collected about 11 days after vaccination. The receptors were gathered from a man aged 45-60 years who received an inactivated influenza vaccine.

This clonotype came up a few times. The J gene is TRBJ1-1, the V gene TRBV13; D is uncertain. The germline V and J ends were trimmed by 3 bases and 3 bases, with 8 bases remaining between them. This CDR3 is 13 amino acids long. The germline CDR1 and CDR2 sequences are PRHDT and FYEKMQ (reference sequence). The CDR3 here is CASSFQYHTEAFF. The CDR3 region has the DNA TGTGCCAGCAGCTTTCAGTACCACACTGAAGCTTTCTTT.

CDR3 nucleotides: TGCGCCAGCAGATGGACGACAGTTAATGAAAAACTGTTTTTT. Its translation: CASRWTTVNEKLFF. The genes are TRBV5-1 and TRBJ1-4, with D tentatively TRBD1 (5 bases). Germline assignment: CDR1 SGHRS and CDR2 YFSETQ. The V end was cut by 5 bases, the J end by 4 bases, with 12 bases between. This CDR3 comprises 14 residues.

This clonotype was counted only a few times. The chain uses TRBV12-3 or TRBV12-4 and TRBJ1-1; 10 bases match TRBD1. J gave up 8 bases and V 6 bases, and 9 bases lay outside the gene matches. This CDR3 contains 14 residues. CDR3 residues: CASRPGQGRREAFF. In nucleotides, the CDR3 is TGTGCCAGCAGGCCGGGACAGGGGAGGAGGGAAGCTTTCTTT.

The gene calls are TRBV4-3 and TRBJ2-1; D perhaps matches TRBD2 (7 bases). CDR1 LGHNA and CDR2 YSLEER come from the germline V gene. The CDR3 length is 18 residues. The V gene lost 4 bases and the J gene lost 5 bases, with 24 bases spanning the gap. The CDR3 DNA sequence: TGCGCCAGCAGCCTGACAGGTGAAGGACTCGCGGGAGACAATGAGCAGTTCTTC. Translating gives CASSLTGEGLAGDNEQFF.

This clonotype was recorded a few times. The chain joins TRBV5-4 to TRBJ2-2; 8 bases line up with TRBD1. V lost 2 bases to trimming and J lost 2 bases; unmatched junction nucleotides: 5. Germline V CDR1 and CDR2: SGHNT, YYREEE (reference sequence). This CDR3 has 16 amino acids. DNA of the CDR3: TGTGCCAGCAGCTTCCGACAGGGGTTTAACACCGGGGAGCTGTTTTTT. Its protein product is CASSFRQGFNTGELFF.

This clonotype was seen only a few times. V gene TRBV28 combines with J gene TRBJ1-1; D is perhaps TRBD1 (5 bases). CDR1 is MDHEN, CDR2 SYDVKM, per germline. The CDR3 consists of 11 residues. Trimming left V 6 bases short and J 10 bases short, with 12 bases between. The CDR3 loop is CASRWDLRAFF. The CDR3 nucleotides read TGTGCCAGCAGGTGGGACCTACGAGCTTTCTTT.

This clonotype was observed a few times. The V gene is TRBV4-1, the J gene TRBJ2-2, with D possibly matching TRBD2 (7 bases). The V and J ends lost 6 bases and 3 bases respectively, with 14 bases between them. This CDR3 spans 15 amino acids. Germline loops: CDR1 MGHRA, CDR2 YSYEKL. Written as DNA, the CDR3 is TGCGCCAGCAGTTCTAGGGAGGGGGACACCGGGGAGCTGTTTTTT. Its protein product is CASSSREGDTGELFF.

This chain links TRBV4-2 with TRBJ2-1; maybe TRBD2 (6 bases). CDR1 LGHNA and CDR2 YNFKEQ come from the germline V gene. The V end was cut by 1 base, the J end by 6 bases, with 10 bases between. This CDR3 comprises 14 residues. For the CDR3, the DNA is TGTGCCAGCAGCCAAGTACTAGCCCCCAATGAGCAGTTCTTC. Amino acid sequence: CASSQVLAPNEQFF.

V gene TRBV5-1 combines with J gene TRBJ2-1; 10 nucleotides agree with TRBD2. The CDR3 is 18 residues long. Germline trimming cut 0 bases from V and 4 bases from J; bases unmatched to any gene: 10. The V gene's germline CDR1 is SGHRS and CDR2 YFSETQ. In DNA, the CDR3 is TGCGCCAGCAGCTTGGCCATTTCGCCTAGCGGGAGTTACAATGAGCAGTTCTTC. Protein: CASSLAISPSGSYNEQFF.

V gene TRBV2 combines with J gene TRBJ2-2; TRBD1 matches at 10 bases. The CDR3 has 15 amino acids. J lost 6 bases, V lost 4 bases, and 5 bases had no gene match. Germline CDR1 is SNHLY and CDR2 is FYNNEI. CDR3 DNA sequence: TGTGCCAGCAGTGTGCGACAGGGGGCCCCCGGGGAGCTGTTTTTT. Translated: CASSVRQGAPGELFF.

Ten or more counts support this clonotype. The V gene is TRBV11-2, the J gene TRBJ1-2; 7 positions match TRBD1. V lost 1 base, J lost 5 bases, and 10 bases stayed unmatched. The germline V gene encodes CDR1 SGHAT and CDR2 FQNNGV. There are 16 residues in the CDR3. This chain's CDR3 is CASSLGPGTAYYGYTF. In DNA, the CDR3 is TGTGCCAGCAGCTTAGGCCCCGGGACAGCTTATTATGGCTACACCTTC. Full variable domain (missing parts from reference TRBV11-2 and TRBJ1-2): EAGVAQSPRYKIIEKRQSVAFWCNPISGHATLYWYQQILGQGPKLLIQFQNNGVVDDSQLPKDRFSAERLKGVDSTLKIQPAKLEDSAVYLCASSLGPGTAYYGYTFGSGTRLTVV.

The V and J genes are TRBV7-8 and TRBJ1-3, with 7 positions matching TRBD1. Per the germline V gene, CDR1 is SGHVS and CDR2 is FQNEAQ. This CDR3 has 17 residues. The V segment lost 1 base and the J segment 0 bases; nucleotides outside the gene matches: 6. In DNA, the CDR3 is TGTGCCAGCAGCTTAGAGAACAGGGGTTACTCTGGAAACACCATATATTTT. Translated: CASSLENRGYSGNTIYF.

CDR3: CSATLSTGFRQPQHF. CDR3 nucleotides: TGCAGTGCTACCCTCAGTACGGGGTTTAGACAGCCCCAGCATTTT. This chain connects TRBV20-1 to TRBJ1-5; no firm D call. The germline CDR1 and CDR2 sequences are DFQATT and SNEGSKA (reference sequence). This CDR3 has 15 residues. V was pared by 4 bases and J by 7 bases, with 20 bases between.

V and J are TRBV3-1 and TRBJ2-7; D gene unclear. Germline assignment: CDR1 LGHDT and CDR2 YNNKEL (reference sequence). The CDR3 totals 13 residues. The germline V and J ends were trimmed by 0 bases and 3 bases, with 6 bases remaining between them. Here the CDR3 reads CASSQENLYEQYF. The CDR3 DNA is TGTGCCAGCAGCCAAGAGAACCTCTACGAGCAGTACTTC.

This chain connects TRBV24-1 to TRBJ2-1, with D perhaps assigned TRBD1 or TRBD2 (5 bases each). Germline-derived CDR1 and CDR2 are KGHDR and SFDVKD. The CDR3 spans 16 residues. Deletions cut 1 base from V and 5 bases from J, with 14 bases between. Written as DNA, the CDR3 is TGTGCCACCAGTGATTTACCCGGGGCAAGCGACAATGAGCAGTTCTTC. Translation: CATSDLPGASDNEQFF.

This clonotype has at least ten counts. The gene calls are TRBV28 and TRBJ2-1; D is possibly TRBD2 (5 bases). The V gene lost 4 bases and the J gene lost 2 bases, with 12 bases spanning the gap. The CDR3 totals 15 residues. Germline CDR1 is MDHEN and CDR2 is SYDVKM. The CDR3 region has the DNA TGTGCCAGCAGTTCCCGCGGGCGAACCTACAATGAGCAGTTCTTC. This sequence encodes CASSSRGRTYNEQFF.

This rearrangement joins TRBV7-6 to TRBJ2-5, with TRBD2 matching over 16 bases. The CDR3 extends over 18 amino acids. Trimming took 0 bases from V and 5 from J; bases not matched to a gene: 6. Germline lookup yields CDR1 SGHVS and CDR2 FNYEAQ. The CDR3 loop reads CASSLAGTSGGARETQYF. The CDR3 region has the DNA TGTGCCAGCAGCTTAGCCGGGACTAGCGGGGGGGCCAGGGAGACCCAGTACTTC.

Here the CDR3 reads CASSPPWSGVNTGELFF. For the CDR3, the DNA is TGTGCCAGCAGCCCTCCGTGGAGCGGGGTTAACACCGGGGAGCTGTTTTTT. The chain has TRBV14 and TRBJ2-2; 7 positions agree with TRBD2. The V segment lost 4 bases and the J segment 2 bases; nucleotides outside the gene matches: 10. The germline V gene has CDR1 SGHDN and CDR2 FVKESK. The CDR3 contains 17 residues.

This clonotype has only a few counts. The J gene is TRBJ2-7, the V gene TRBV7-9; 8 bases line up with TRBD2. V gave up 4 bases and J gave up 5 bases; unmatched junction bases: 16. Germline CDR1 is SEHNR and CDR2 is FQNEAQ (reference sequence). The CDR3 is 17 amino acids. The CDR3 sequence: CASSYQGWSSGVDEQYF. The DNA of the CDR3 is TGTGCCAGCAGCTATCAGGGGTGGAGTAGCGGGGTCGACGAGCAGTACTTC.

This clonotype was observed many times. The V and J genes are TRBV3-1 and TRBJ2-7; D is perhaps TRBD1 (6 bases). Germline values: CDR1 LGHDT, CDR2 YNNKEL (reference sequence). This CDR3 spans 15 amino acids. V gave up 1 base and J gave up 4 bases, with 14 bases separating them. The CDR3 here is CASSQGTGGMYEQYF. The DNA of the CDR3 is TGTGCCAGCAGCCAAGGAACTGGGGGCATGTACGAGCAGTACTTC.

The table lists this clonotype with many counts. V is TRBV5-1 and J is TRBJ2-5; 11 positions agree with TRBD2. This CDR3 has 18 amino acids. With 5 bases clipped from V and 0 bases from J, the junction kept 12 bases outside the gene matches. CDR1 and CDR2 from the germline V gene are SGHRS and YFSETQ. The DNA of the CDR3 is TGCGCCAGCAGTCCGACTAGCGGGACGTTCAAGTACCAAGAGACCCAGTACTTC. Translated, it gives CASSPTSGTFKYQETQYF.